The 20 T cell receptor beta chains listed next were all sequenced from one sample in a study of PD-1 blockade in classical Hodgkin lymphoma. This table comes from immunoSEQ multiplex PCR, and its TCRdb copy is limited to in-frame clones, with some not included. The sample has more than 35,000 clones, about three quarters seen once. The patients all showed relapse after autologous stem cell transplantation, while their brentuximab vedotin exposure varied. Sequenced here: peripheral blood mononuclear cells (PBMCs), sampled at baseline. Every receptor here comes from a human donor with classical Hodgkin lymphoma.

The chain couples TRBV10-2 to TRBJ2-7; D gene unclear. The V gene lost 0 bases and the J gene lost 9 bases, with 12 bases spanning the gap. The CDR3 spans 13 residues. Germline values: CDR1 WSHSY, CDR2 SAAADI. CDR3 DNA: TGCGCCAGCAGTGAGTCGGCAGGTACGGTGCAGTACTTC. This sequence encodes CASSESAGTVQYF.

V usage is TRBV2 and J usage is TRBJ1-5; D is possibly TRBD1 (5 bases). The CDR3 contains 15 residues. V gave up 2 bases and J gave up 3 bases, with 11 bases separating them. Germline CDR1 SNHLY, CDR2 FYNNEI. The DNA of the CDR3 is TGTGCCAGCAGTGAACAGCAGGGTGCCAATCAGCCCCAGCATTTT. It yields the protein CASSEQQGANQPQHF.

CDR3 in DNA: TGCGCCAGCAGCCTAGATCTCGGCACGACTGAAGCTTTCTTT. Translating gives CASSLDLGTTEAFF. The chain is built from TRBV5-1 and TRBJ1-1, with no clear D. Trimming stripped 4 bases from V and 5 bases from J, with 15 bases between. The CDR3 is 14 residues long. Germline lookup yields CDR1 SGHRS and CDR2 YFSETQ. The whole variable domain, remainder taken from reference TRBV5-1 and TRBJ1-1, is KAGVTQTPRYLIKTRGQQVTLSCSPISGHRSVSWYQQTPGQGLQFLFEYFSETQRNKGNFPGRFSGRQFSNSRSEMNVSTLELGDSALYLCASSLDLGTTEAFFGQGTRLTVV.

V gene TRBV5-1 combines with J gene TRBJ2-7; D not certain. This CDR3 has 15 residues. V lost 3 bases and J 6 bases, leaving 19 bases between the germline ends. The germline CDR1 and CDR2 sequences are SGHRS and YFSETQ. The CDR3: CASSSASRTTGEQYF. The CDR3 bases are TGCGCCAGCAGCTCCGCTTCCCGTACTACGGGCGAGCAGTACTTC.

The V and J genes are TRBV7-2 and TRBJ1-2; TRBD1 matches 8 bases. Unmatched junction bases numbered 6, after V lost 5 bases and J lost 4 bases. The CDR3 is 14 residues long. Germline V gives CDR1 SGHTA, CDR2 FQGNSA. The CDR3 protein is CASSPGQGLYGYTF. CDR3 nucleotides: TGTGCCAGCAGCCCCGGACAGGGTCTCTATGGCTACACCTTC.

This clone was observed a few times. The chain is built from TRBV29-1 and TRBJ1-1, with D possibly TRBD1 on 6 matching bases. Trimming took off 7 bases at V and 0 bases at J, with 18 bases between the two ends. The CDR3 consists of 15 residues. CDR1 SQVTM and CDR2 ANQGSEA come from the germline V gene. This CDR3 is CSASGGQVLNTEAFF. In nucleotides, the CDR3 is TGCAGCGCCTCGGGGGGGCAGGTACTGAACACTGAAGCTTTCTTT.

This chain uses TRBV14 with TRBJ2-7, with 8 bases fitting TRBD2. This CDR3 is 15 amino acids long. V lost 4 bases and J lost 2; bases outside the gene matches: 7. CDR1 and CDR2 from the germline V gene are SGHDN and FVKESK. The CDR3 DNA reads as TGTGCCAGCAGCCCACGGGGGGGAAGGACCTACGAGCAGTACTTC. Amino acids: CASSPRGGRTYEQYF.

The genes are TRBV7-2 and TRBJ2-5; D perhaps matches TRBD2 (5 bases). Gene TRBJ2-7 matches the end of the DNA better, so the J call may be wrong. CDR1 and CDR2 (germline): SGHTA, FQGNSA. The CDR3 loop spans 13 amino acids. CDR3 nucleotide sequence: TGTGCCAGCAGCTTCGGACTCCTCTACGAGCAGTACTTC. The encoded protein is CASSFGLLYEQYF.

This rearrangement joins TRBV6-5 to TRBJ2-3; D is perhaps TRBD2 (6 bases). V lost 0 bases, J lost 6 bases, and 10 bases lay in between. The CDR3 loop spans 14 amino acids. The germline V gene has CDR1 MNHEY and CDR2 SVGAGI. The CDR3 region has the DNA TGTGCCAGCAGTTACTCCCGGGGGTGGGATACGCAGTATTTT. Its translation is CASSYSRGWDTQYF.

The chain combines TRBV5-1 with TRBJ1-4; no clear D. Germline lookup yields CDR1 SGHRS and CDR2 YFSETQ. This CDR3 has 16 residues. With 0 bases removed from V and 5 bases from J, the gap between germline ends came to 14 bases. In DNA form, the CDR3 reads TGCGCCAGCAGCTTGGCATTGGGCGGAACAAATGAAAAACTGTTTTTT. Translating it yields CASSLALGGTNEKLFF. The entire variable domain, with the rest obtained from reference TRBV5-1 and TRBJ1-4, is as follows: KAGVTQTPRYLIKTRGQQVTLSCSPISGHRSVSWYQQTPGQGLQFLFEYFSETQRNKGNFPGRFSGRQFSNSRSEMNVSTLELGDSALYLCASSLALGGTNEKLFFGSGTQLSVL.

The chain recombines TRBV2 with TRBJ1-1; D gene ambiguous. The CDR3 extends over 12 amino acids. Between the trimmed V and J ends, which lost 1 base and 6 bases, there was a span of 6 bases. Per the germline V gene, CDR1 is SNHLY and CDR2 is FYNNEI. CDR3 coding DNA: TGTGCCAGCAGTGAAGTTCGGGCTGAAGCTTTCTTT. It yields the protein CASSEVRAEAFF.

This clone appeared many times. The chain employs TRBV5-6 and TRBJ1-2, with D unclear. Germline V gene data show CDR1 as SGHDT and CDR2 as YYEEEE. The length of the CDR3 is 13 residues. V was shortened by 1 base and J by 4 bases, with 8 bases between the two germline ends. The CDR3: CASSLRGFYGYTF. CDR3 DNA: TGTGCCAGCAGCTTGAGAGGTTTCTATGGCTACACCTTC.

The V and J genes are TRBV2 and TRBJ2-6; tentative D call: TRBD1 (6 bases). CDR3 length equals 16 residues. With 7 bases removed from V and 4 bases from J, the gap between germline ends came to 17 bases. Germline V gene lookup returns CDR1 SNHLY and CDR2 FYNNEI. For the CDR3, the DNA is TGTGCCAGCATCATACAGGGAAAATCGGGGGCCAACGTCCTGACTTTC. Protein sequence: CASIIQGKSGANVLTF.

The chain carries TRBV27 and TRBJ2-7; the match to TRBD1 covers 7 bases. Unmatched junction bases numbered 6, after V lost 3 bases and J lost 4 bases. Germline values: CDR1 MNHEY, CDR2 SMNVEV (reference sequence). This CDR3 has 14 residues. The chain's CDR3 is CASSLTGNPYEQYF. Here the CDR3 DNA reads TGTGCCAGCAGTTTGACAGGGAACCCGTACGAGCAGTACTTC.

This clone was recorded only once. This chain joins TRBV28 and TRBJ2-1; D may be TRBD2 (5 bases). The germline gives CDR1 MDHEN, CDR2 SYDVKM. The CDR3 contains 13 residues. The ends were cut back, 7 bases at V and 7 bases at J, with 14 bases in the middle. Here the CDR3 DNA reads TGTGCCAGCACCCAATTCACGGGGAATGAGCAGTTCTTC. It encodes CASTQFTGNEQFF.

This rearrangement joins TRBV9 to TRBJ2-2; D is unresolved. The germline V gene has CDR1 SGDLS and CDR2 YYNGEE. Trimming shortened V by 3 bases and J by 8 bases, and 11 bases separated the two germline ends. The CDR3 covers 13 residues. The CDR3 here is CASSATFQGELFF. CDR3 in DNA: TGTGCCAGCAGCGCGACTTTCCAGGGGGAGCTGTTTTTT. The full variable domain, with the rest looked up from reference TRBV9 and TRBJ2-2, is DSGVTQTPKHLITATGQRVTLRCSPRSGDLSVYWYQQSLDQGLQFLIQYYNGEERAKGNILERFSAQQFPDLHSELNLSSLELGDSALYFCASSATFQGELFFGEGSRLTVL.

Here the CDR3 reads CASSLRVGNYNEQFF. CDR3 in DNA: TGTGCCAGCAGCTTACGAGTCGGAAACTACAATGAGCAGTTCTTC. V and J are TRBV7-2 and TRBJ2-1, with D uncertain. Germline lookup yields CDR1 SGHTA and CDR2 FQGNSA. V lost 2 bases, J lost 3 bases, and 11 bases lay in between. The CDR3 sequence is 15 residues long.

V gene TRBV7-8 combines with J gene TRBJ2-2, with D possibly being TRBD1 (6 bases). The germline gives CDR1 SGHVS, CDR2 FQNEAQ. The ends were cut back, 0 bases at V and 4 bases at J, with 21 bases in the middle. The CDR3 extends over 19 amino acids. As DNA, the CDR3 is TGTGCCAGCAGCTTAGCAAGGCAGGGGTTAACCGTACGCACCGGGGAGCTGTTTTTT. Its protein is CASSLARQGLTVRTGELFF.

The sample holds one count of this clone. This sequence joins TRBV9 and TRBJ2-3; D is undetermined. CDR3 length: 13 amino acids. CDR1 and CDR2 from the germline V gene are SGDLS and YYNGEE. V gave up 4 bases and J gave up 0 bases, with 6 bases separating them. The chain's CDR3 is CASSQPSTDTQYF. The CDR3 DNA sequence: TGTGCCAGCAGCCAACCAAGCACAGATACGCAGTATTTT.

As for this clone: A read error may account for a junction end that differs from germline. J is TRBJ1-2 and V is TRBV19; 7 nucleotides align to TRBD1. The germline gives CDR1 LNHDA, CDR2 SQIVND (reference sequence). The CDR3 runs to 17 residues. For the CDR3, the DNA is TGTGCCAGTAGTCCTACCCCACAGGGGAAGAGACTGTATGGCTGCACCTTC. Its translation is CASSPTPQGKRLYGCTF. Variable domain in full (rest from reference TRBV19 and TRBJ1-2): DGGITQSPKYLFRKEGQNVTLSCEQNLNHDAMYWYRQDPGQGLRLIYYSQIVNDFQKGDIAEGYSVSREKKESFPLTVTSAQKNPTAFYLCASSPTPQGKRLYGCTFGSGTRLTVV.